This record looks at one T cell receptor beta chain sequence and its context. This entry comes from a study of blood T cell repertoires in COVID-19. The CDR3 is 14 residues long. Trimming took 4 bases from V and 9 from J, leaving 16 bases between them. Germline CDR1 and CDR2: MNHEY and SMNVEV (reference sequence). TCRdb's table, derived via immunoSEQ multiplex PCR, lists solely in-frame clones and lacks some. The table includes about 42,000 clones, just over 85% detected once. The source is a man aged 70 or older with acute or convalescent COVID-19. The chain has TRBV27 and TRBJ2-4; maybe TRBD1 (6 bases). Sequenced sample: peripheral blood. CDR3 amino acids: CASSSQSRGTIQYF. CDR3 DNA: TGTGCCAGCAGTTCCCAGTCGAGGGGGACCATTCAGTACTTC.